This T cell receptor (beta chain) was recorded in a study of shared clonotypes between healthy human individuals. Deletions cut 2 bases from V and 8 bases from J, with 7 bases between. Germline lookup yields CDR1 SGHVS and CDR2 FNYEAQ. The CDR3 totals 12 residues. In replicate PCRs of sorted subsets, approximately 210 ng DNA, about 30,000 T cell genomes, was used. Sequencing was performed with immunoSEQ multiplex PCR; in TCRdb, only in-frame clones are kept and a portion is missing. The sample yields 1.4 million or so clones, 98% seen once. The chain recombines TRBV7-6 with TRBJ2-1, with D possibly called TRBD1 or TRBD2 (6 bases each). The sequence came from a man aged 25-40 years in good health. Sequenced input: naive CD4+ T cells sorted from blood. The subset is: CD45RA+ positively selected. CDR3 in DNA: TGTGCCAGCAGCTTACGGGGGCATGAGCAGTTCTTC. Its protein is CASSLRGHEQFF. The variable domain in full, completed from reference TRBV7-6 and TRBJ2-1, reads GAGVSQSPRYKVTKRGQDVALRCDPISGHVSLYWYRQALGQGPEFLTYFNYEAQQDKSGLPNDRFSAERPEGSISTLTIQRTEQRDSAMYRCASSLRGHEQFFGPGTRLTVL.